The present T cell receptor (beta chain) was sequenced within a study of T cells in Graves' hyperthyroidism and ophthalmopathy (dated by TCRdb to between 2018 and 2020). Study-wide context: Peripheral blood was sampled at the time of initial diagnosis, prior to any treatment. To identify distinguishing TCR V-J signatures, a discovery cohort of about 100 patients was used, comprising fewer than 45 with Graves' ophthalmopathy and around 57 with stable Graves' hyperthyroidism. Prospective prediction of ophthalmopathy was tested in an independent validation cohort consisting of under 20 hyperthyroidism patients and around 17 patients who later progressed to ophthalmopathy. For training and testing, the 80 to 100 patients in the discovery cohort were randomly divided in a 7:3 ratio. The study also compared thyroid tissue and blood T-cell repertoires from several Graves' hyperthyroidism patients. Once sampling was done, hyperthyroidism patients were given methimazole at a starting dose of 30 mg daily, whereas ophthalmopathy patients were given high-dose intravenous methylprednisolone. The paper describes TCR Vbeta CDR3 sequencing of about 140 peripheral blood samples, made up of 43 ophthalmopathy patients, roughly 80 hyperthyroidism patients and 17 progressor patients.

In the ophthalmopathy patients, disease was moderately to severely active, with a Clinical Activity Score of 3 or more, a NOSPECS grade of 4 or more, and a duration of less than 3 months. The study excluded patients with uncontrolled infections, other autoimmune diseases, pregnancy or lactation. Clinical symptoms, serum thyroxine and TRAb, thyroid ultrasound, and orbital computed tomography formed the basis for the diagnoses. Ficoll-Paque density gradient centrifugation was used to isolate PBMCs from around 10 ml of fresh peripheral blood. Trizol reagent was used to extract total RNA, and RNA quality was then checked on an Agilent 2100 Bioanalyzer. TCR beta CDR3 regions were amplified from RNA transcripts. The TCR CDR3 was subjected to a first round of RT-PCR using the HTBI primer set and the Qiagen OneStep RT-PCR kit. The libraries were constructed in a second round of multiplex PCR and then size-selected and purified. Libraries were sequenced paired-end with 100 bp reads on an Illumina HiSeq2000. Concerning the study's data processing: SOAPnuke was used to process the raw data, with reads discarded if the reads contained adapters or uncalled bases, had a mean Phred below 15, or lacked an exact constant-primer or identifier match. High-quality paired reads were merged using COPE v1.2.5, and each unique nucleotide sequence was defined as a clonotype. MiTCR v1.1 was used to align clonotypes to the IMGT TRBV, TRBD and TRBJ reference segments. The analysis was restricted to V-J combinations with a frequency above 0.0001, which together covered about 99% of the repertoires. The TCS score was defined as F50 (clonal expansion) divided by E x V (chaos), with BLOSUM62-based TCRdist calculated between CDR3 peptides within each V-J. Welch's t-statistics and random forest reduced 500 to 550 V-J features to 10 to 15, which were used in a naive Bayes classifier (R e1071). TCRdb's own reprocessing of the public reads used fastp at Q25 and MiXCR and kept productive beta chains. Rows matching on CDR3 protein sequence are summarized as one entry with the most common DNA and genes. TCRdb's processing, not the study's, gives the V and J calls here. In all, the sample holds more than 300,000 distinct CDR3 sequences, and less than 20% of those were seen once. The ten largest make up around 40% of the sample.

V loses 6 bases at its end and J loses 9 bases; junction bases beyond the gene matches: 7. CDR1 MNHNS and CDR2 SASEGT were looked up in the germline V gene. Measured from the cysteine to the phenylalanine, the CDR3 is 14 residues long. Here the CDR3 DNA is all that survives: 42 bases in frame from base 1. Summary of the overall study and its limitations: Blood samples also contained most of the expanded thyroid clonotypes (frequency above 0.001), which suggests that blood repertoires may reflect thyroid immune responses. A model built on a 13 V-J signature distinguished ophthalmopathy from stable hyperthyroidism, reaching about 89% sensitivity and about 81% specificity in cross-validation and 80%/75% in testing. During validation, the model predicted progression to ophthalmopathy a median of approximately 7 months ahead of onset, with roughly 65% sensitivity and almost 75% specificity. Sample size was not statistically predetermined, and blinding of investigators to group allocation was not performed.

On this clonotype: There is no known antigen for this receptor. There are no base qualities to consult, and no much larger clone falls within one base.

Sequencing was done on a sample of blood. The V and J genes are TRBV6-1 and TRBJ2-5; TRBD2 fits 13 bases in the junction. The origin of this receptor is a man younger than 35 with Graves' ophthalmopathy. In nucleotide form, the sequence is TGTGCCAGCAGATCAGGACTAGCGGGGGTGTCCCAGTACTTC. Translated, this gives CASRSGLAGVSQYF.